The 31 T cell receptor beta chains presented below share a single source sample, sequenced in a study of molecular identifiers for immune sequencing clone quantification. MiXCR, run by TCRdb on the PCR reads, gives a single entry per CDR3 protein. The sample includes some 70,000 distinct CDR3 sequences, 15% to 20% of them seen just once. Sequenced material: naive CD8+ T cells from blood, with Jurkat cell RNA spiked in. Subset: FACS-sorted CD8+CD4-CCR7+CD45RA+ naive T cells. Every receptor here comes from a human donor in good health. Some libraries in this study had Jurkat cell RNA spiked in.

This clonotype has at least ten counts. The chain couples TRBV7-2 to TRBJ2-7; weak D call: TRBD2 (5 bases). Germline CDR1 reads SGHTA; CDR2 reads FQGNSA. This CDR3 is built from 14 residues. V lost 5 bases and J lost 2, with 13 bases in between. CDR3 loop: CASSPGVPAYEQYF. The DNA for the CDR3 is TGTGCCAGCAGCCCCGGGGTCCCGGCCTACGAGCAGTACTTC.

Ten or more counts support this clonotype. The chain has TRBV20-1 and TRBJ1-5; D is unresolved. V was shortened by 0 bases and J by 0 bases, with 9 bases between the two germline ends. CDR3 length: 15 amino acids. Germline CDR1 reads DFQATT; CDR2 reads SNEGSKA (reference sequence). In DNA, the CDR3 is TGCAGTGCTAGAGATCGCGGGGATAGCAATCAGCCCCAGCATTTT. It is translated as CSARDRGDSNQPQHF.

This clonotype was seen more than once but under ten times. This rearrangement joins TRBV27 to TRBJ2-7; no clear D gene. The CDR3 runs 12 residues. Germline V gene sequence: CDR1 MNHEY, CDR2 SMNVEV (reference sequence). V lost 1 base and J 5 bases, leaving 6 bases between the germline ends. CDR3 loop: CASSLLGHEQYF. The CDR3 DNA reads TGTGCCAGCAGTTTATTAGGCCACGAGCAGTACTTC.

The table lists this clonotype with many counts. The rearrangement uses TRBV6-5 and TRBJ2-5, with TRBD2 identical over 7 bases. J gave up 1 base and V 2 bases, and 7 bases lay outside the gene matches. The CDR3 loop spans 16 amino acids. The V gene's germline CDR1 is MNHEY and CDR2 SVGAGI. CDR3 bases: TGTGCCAGCAGTTACAGCGGGACCTGGGTCCAAGAGACCCAGTACTTC. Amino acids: CASSYSGTWVQETQYF.

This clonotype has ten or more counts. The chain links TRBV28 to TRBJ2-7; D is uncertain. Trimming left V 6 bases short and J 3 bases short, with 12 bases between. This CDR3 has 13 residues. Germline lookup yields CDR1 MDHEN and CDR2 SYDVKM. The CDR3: CASRRLADYEQYF. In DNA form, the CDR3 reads TGTGCCAGCAGGAGACTTGCGGACTACGAGCAGTACTTC.

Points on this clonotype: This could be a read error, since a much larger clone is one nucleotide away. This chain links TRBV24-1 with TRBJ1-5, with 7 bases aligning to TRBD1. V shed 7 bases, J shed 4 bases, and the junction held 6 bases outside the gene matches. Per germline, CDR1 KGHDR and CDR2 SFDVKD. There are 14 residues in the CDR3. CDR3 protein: CATSEGARNQPQHF. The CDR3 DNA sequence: TGTGCCACCAGCGAGGGGGCACGGAATCAGCCCCAGCATTTT.

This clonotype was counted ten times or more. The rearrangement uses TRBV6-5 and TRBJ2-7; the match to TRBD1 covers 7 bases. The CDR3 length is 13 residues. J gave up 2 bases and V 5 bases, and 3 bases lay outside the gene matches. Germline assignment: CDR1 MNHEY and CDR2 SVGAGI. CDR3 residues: CASSHRGPYEQYF. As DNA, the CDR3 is TGTGCCAGCAGTCACAGGGGTCCCTACGAGCAGTACTTC.

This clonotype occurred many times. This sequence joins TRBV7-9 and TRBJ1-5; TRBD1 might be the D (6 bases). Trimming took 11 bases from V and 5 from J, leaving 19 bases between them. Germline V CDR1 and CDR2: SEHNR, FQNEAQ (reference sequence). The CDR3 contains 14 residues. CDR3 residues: CAAGPGHFDQPQHF. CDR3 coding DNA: TGTGCCGCCGGGCCGGGACATTTTGATCAGCCCCAGCATTTT.

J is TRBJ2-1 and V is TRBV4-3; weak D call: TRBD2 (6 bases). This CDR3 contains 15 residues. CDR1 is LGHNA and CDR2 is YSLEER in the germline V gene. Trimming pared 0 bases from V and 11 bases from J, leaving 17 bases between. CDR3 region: CASSQDWGLTDKQFF. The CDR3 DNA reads TGCGCCAGCAGCCAAGATTGGGGACTCACCGATAAGCAGTTCTTC.

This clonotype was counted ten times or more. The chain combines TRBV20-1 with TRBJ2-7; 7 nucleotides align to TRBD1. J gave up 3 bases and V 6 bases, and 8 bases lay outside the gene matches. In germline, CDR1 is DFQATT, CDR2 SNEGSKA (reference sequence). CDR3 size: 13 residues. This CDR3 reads CSAKGASYYEQYF. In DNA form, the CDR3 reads TGCAGTGCAAAGGGGGCCTCCTACTACGAGCAGTACTTC.

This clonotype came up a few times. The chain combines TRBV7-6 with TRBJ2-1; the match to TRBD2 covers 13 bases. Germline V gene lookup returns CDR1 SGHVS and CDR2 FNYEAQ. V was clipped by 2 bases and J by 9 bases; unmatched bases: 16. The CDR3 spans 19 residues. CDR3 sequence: CASSLSTRLAGGRIGEQFF. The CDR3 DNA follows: TGTGCCAGCAGCTTATCGACCCGACTAGCGGGAGGACGTATCGGTGAGCAGTTCTTC.

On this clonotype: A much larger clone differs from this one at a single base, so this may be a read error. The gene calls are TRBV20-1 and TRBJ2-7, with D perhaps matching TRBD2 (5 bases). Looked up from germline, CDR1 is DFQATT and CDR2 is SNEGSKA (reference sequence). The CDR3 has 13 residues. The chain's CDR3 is CSARVAAGYEQHF. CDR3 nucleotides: TGCAGTGCTAGAGTGGCGGCGGGCTACGAGCAGCACTTC.

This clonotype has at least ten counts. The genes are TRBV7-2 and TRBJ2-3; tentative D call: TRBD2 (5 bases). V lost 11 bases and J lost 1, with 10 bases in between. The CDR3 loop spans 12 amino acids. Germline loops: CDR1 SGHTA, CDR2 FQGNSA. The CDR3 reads CAWEMGTDTQYF. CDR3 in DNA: TGTGCCTGGGAGATGGGCACAGATACGCAGTATTTT. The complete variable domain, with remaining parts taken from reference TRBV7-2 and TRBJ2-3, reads GAGVSQSPSNKVTEKGKDVELRCDPISGHTALYWYRQSLGQGLEFLIYFQGNSAPDKSGLPSDRFSAERTGGSVSTLTIQRTQQEDSAVYLCAWEMGTDTQYFGPGTRLTVL.

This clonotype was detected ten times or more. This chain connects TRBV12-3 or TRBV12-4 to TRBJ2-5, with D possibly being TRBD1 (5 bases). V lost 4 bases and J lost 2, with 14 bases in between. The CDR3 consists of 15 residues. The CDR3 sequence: CASSSPTRGQETQYF. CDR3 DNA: TGTGCCAGCAGTTCCCCAACAAGGGGACAAGAGACCCAGTACTTC.

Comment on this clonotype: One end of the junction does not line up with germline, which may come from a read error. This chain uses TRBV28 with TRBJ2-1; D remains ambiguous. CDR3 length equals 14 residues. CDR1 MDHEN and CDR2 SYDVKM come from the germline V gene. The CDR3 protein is CASTPLASYNEQCF. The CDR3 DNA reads TGTGCCAGCACCCCTTTGGCGTCCTACAATGAGCAGTGCTTC.

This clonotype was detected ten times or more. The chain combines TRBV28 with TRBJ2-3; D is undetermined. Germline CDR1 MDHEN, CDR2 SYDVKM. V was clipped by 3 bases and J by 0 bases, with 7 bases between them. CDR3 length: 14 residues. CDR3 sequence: CASSFGLSTDTQYF. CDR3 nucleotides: TGTGCCAGCAGTTTCGGTCTGAGCACAGATACGCAGTATTTT.

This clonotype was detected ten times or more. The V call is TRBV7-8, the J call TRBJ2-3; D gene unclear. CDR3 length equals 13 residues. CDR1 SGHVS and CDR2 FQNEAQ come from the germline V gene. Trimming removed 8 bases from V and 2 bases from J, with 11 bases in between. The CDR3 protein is CASGYQYTDTQYF. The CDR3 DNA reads TGTGCCAGCGGGTATCAGTACACAGATACGCAGTATTTT.

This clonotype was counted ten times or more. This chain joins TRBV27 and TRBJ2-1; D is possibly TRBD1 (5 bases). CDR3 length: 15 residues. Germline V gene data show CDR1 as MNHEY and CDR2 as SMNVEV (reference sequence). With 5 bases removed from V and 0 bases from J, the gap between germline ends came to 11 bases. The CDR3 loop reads CASSRQRNSYNEQFF. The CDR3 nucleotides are TGTGCCAGCAGTCGACAGAGAAACTCCTACAATGAGCAGTTCTTC.

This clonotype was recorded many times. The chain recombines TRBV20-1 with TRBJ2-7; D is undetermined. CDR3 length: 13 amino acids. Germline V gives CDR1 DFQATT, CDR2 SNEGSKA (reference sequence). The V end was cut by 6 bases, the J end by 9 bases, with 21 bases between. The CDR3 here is CSATKESQVGQYF. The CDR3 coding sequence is TGCAGTGCAACAAAGGAGTCCCAAGTCGGGCAGTACTTC.

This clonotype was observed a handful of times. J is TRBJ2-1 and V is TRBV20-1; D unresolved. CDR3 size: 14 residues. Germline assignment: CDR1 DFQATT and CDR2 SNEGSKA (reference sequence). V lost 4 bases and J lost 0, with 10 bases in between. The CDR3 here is CSATPTSSYNEQFF. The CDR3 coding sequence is TGCAGTGCTACCCCCACCAGCTCCTACAATGAGCAGTTCTTC.

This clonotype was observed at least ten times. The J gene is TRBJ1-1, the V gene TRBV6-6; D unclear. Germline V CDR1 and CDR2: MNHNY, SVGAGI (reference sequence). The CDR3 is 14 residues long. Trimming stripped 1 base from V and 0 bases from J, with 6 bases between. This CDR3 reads CASSYLAVNTEAFF. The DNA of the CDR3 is TGTGCCAGCAGTTACTTGGCAGTGAACACTGAAGCTTTCTTT.

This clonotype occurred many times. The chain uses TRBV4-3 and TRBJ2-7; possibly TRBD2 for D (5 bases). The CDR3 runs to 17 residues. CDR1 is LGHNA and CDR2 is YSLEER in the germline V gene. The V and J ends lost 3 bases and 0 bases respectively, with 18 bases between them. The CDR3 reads CASSHARTEFGSYEQYF. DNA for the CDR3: TGCGCCAGCAGCCATGCCCGGACTGAGTTCGGCTCCTACGAGCAGTACTTC.

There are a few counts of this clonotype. CDR3 DNA sequence: TGTGCCAGCAGCTTACGGGTAGGGAGGGGCTCCTACAATGAGCAGTTCTTC. Translating it yields CASSLRVGRGSYNEQFF. The chain recombines TRBV7-6 with TRBJ2-1; 7 bases line up with TRBD2. V shed 2 bases, J shed 0 bases, and the junction held 7 bases outside the gene matches. This CDR3 has 17 amino acids. Germline CDR1 and CDR2: SGHVS and FNYEAQ.

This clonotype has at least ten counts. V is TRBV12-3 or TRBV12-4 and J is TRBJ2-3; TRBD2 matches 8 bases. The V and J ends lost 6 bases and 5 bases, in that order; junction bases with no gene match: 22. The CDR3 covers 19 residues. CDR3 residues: CASSSGEWTGTSNLDTQYF. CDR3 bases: TGTGCCAGCAGCTCGGGGGAATGGACCGGGACTAGTAATTTAGATACGCAGTATTTT.

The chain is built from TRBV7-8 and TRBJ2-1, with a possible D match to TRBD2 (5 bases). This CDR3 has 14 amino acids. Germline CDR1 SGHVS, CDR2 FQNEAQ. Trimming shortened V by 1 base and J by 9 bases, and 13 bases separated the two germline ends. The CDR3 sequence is CASSLVGVFGEQFF. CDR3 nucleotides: TGTGCCAGCAGCTTAGTGGGAGTATTTGGTGAGCAGTTCTTC.

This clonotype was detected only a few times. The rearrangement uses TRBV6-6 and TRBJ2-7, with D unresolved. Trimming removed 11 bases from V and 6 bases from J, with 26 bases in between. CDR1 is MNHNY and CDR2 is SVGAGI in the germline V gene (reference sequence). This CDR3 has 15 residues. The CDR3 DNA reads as TGTGCCGGTCTTTTTTATTCTACCTTCGGGCTCGAGCAGTACTTC. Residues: CAGLFYSTFGLEQYF.

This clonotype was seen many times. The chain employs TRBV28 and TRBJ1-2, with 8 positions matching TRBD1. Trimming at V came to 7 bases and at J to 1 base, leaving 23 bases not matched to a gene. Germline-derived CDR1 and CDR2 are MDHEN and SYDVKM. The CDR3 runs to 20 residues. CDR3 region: CASTPYPGQVRANLNYGYTF. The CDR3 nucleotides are TGTGCCAGCACTCCTTATCCGGGACAGGTCCGCGCTAACCTTAACTATGGCTACACCTTC.

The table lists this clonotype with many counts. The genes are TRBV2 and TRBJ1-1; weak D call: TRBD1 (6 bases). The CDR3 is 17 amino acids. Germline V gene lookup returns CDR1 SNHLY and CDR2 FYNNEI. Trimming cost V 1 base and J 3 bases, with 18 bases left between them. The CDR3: CASSEGEDWTEDTEAFF. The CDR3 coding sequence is TGTGCCAGCAGTGAAGGGGAGGATTGGACAGAGGACACTGAAGCTTTCTTT.

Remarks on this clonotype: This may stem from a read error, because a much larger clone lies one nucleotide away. The CDR3 DNA reads as TGCAGCGTCCTACCCAACGTCCTGACTTTC. It yields the protein CSVLPNVLTF. This chain links TRBV29-1 with TRBJ2-6, with D unresolved. The V gene's germline CDR1 is SQVTM and CDR2 ANQGSEA. V lost 6 bases and J 8 bases, leaving 5 bases between the germline ends. The CDR3 consists of 10 residues. Looking up the rest from reference TRBV29-1 and TRBJ2-6 gives the full variable domain: SAVISQKPSRDICQRGTSLTIQCQVDSQVTMMFWYRQQPGQSLTLIATANQGSEATYESGFVIDKFPISRPNLTFSTLTVSNMSPEDSSIYLCSVLPNVLTFGAGSRLTVL.

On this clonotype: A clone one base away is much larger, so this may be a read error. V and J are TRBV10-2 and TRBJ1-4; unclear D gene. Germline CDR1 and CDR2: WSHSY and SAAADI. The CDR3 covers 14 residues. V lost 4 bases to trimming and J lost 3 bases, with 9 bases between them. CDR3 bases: TGCGCCAGCAGTGTGACAAGTTCTAATGAAAAACTGTTTTTT. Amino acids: CASSVTSSNEKLFF.

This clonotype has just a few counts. DNA for the CDR3: TGTGCCACCCGAAGGGACAGGGGTGCGAGCTCCTACGAGCAGTACTTC. Amino acid sequence: CATRRDRGASSYEQYF. This chain uses TRBV24-1 with TRBJ2-7, with TRBD1 matching 10 bases. Germline CDR1 reads KGHDR; CDR2 reads SFDVKD. Unmatched junction bases numbered 10, after V lost 9 bases and J lost 0 bases. The length of the CDR3 is 16 residues.